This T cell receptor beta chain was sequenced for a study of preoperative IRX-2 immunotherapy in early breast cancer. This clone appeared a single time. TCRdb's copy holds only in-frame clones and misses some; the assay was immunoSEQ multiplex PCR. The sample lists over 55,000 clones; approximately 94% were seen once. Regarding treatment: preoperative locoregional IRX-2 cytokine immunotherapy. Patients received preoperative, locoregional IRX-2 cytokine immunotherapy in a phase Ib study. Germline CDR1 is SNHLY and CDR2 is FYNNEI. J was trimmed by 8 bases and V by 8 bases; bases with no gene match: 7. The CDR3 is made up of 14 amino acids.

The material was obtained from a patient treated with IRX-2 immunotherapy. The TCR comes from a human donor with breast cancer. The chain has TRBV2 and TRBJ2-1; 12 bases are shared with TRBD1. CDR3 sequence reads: CASGRDRGLDEQFF. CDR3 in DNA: TGTGCCAGCGGCCGGGACAGGGGGCTCGATGAGCAGTTCTTC.